This note documents a single TCR beta chain sequence. Its matching antigen is unknown. The library targeted TCRbeta and was prepared with unique molecular identifiers. MiXCR was run by TCRdb on the PCR reads, yielding one entry per CDR3 protein. The table lists about 440,000 distinct CDR3 sequences, roughly two fifths of them singletons, with under 35% in the top ten. CDR1 is MNHEY, CDR2 SMNVEV, per germline (reference sequence). The CDR3 is 14 amino acids. With 0 bases removed from V and 3 bases from J, the gap between germline ends came to 8 bases. These data come from a study of T-cell reconstitution after alpha-beta-depleted transplantation in children. Study-wide results and limits: As was reported, about two months after transplant, alpha-beta T cells came from several hundred expanded graft clones.

Source: PBMCs, taken before TCRalphabeta/CD19-depleted stem cell transplant. This clonotype was obtained from a girl aged 2 to 9 with aplastic anemia, due to receive a stem cell transplant. J is TRBJ1-2 and V is TRBV27; no clear D gene. Here the CDR3 DNA reads TGTGCCAGCAGTTTATCCCCCAGTTACTATGGCTACACCTTC. Translating gives CASSLSPSYYGYTF.